This T cell receptor (beta chain) was found in a study of T cells after yellow fever vaccination. Points from the study as a whole: Any FACS-sorted repertoire could hold abundant clonotypes that contaminate it from the bulk population. A weaker secondary response peaked on day 5, the primary on day 15. Only a small proportion of the clonotypes turned up in both the CD4 and the CD8 compartments, likely arising from convergent recombination.

This clonotype has at least ten counts. Its antigen is currently unknown. The TCR cDNA carried a universal primer site and UMIs from 5'RACE template switching. TCRdb independently ran MiXCR on the 5' RACE reads; one entry per CDR3 protein. The sample carries about 130,000 distinct CDR3 sequences, 6.6% recorded once. The sequencing here drew on CD4+ T cells sorted from PBMCs, taken 10 days after the yellow fever booster vaccination. The origin of this receptor is a young man who received the YFV17D yellow fever vaccine.

This CDR3 is CASSSSPYGGYTF. The CDR3 DNA reads as TGTGCCAGCAGTTCGTCCCCTTACGGAGGCTACACCTTC. The chain recombines TRBV7-2 with TRBJ1-2; D is ambiguous. Trimming pared 6 bases from V and 8 bases from J, leaving 16 bases between. Germline CDR1 reads SGHTA; CDR2 reads FQGNSA. The CDR3 length is 13 residues.